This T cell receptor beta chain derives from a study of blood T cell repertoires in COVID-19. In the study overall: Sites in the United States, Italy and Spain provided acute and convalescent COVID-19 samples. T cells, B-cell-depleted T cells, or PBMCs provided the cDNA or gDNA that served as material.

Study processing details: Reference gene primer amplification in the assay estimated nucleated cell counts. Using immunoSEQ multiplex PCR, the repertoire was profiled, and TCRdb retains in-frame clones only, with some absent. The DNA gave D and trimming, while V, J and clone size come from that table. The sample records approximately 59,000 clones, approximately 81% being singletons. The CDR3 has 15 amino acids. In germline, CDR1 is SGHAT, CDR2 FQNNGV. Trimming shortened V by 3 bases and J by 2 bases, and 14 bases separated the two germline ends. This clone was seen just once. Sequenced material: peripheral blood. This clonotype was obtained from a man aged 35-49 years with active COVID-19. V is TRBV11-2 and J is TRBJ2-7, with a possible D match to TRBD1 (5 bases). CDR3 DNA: TGTGCCAGCAGCTTTTTCTCAGGGAACGCCTACGAGCAGTACTTC. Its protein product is CASSFFSGNAYEQYF.